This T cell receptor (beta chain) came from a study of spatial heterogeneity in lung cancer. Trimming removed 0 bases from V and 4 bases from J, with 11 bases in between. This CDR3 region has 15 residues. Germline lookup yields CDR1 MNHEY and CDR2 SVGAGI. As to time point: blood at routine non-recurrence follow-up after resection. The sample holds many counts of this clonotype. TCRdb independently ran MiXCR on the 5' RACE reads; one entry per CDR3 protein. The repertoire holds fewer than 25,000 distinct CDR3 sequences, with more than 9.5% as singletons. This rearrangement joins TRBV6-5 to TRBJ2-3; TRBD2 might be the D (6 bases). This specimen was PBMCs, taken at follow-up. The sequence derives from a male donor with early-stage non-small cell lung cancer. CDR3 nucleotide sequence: TGTGCCAGCAGTTACTCCCGGCGGGGAGCAGATACGCAGTATTTT. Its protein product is CASSYSRRGADTQYF.